The 4 T cell receptor beta chains in this list originate from one sample, sequenced in a study of cytomegalovirus exposure and HLA in healthy donors. PCR employed 60 Vbeta and 13 Jbeta primers. Method: immunoSEQ multiplex PCR; TCRdb's copy keeps in-frame clones and lacks some. In all, the sample yields roughly 84,000 clones. The sample taken for sequencing was PBMCs. The receptors shown here come from a man in his forties or fifties in good health and CMV-seronegative.

The gene calls are TRBV7-9 and TRBJ2-7; D is unclear. There are 15 residues in the CDR3. V was clipped by 2 bases and J by 3 bases, with 14 bases between them. Germline-derived CDR1 and CDR2 are SEHNR and FQNEAQ (reference sequence). The CDR3 region is CASSLIAGAIYEQYF. CDR3 bases: TGTGCCAGCAGCTTAATCGCAGGCGCCATCTACGAGCAGTACTTC.

The chain uses TRBV5-4 and TRBJ2-5; 8 nucleotides line up with TRBD1. The J call may be faulty, since TRBJ2-7 better matches the DNA end. The germline CDR1 and CDR2 sequences are SGHNT and YYREEE (reference sequence). This CDR3 contains 15 residues. This CDR3 reads CASSLAAGGAYEQYF. The CDR3 DNA reads TGTGCCAGCAGCTTGGCCGCAGGGGGCGCCTACGAGCAGTACTTC.

This sequence joins TRBV7-9 and TRBJ1-4, with 8 nucleotides matching TRBD1. With V trimmed by 1 base and J by 0 bases, 4 bases remained unmatched. Germline CDR1 and CDR2: SEHNR and FQNEAQ (reference sequence). This CDR3 region has 17 residues. This CDR3 is CASSLGTGSATNEKLFF. In DNA, the CDR3 is TGTGCCAGCAGCTTAGGGACAGGGAGTGCAACTAATGAAAAACTGTTTTTT.

The chain carries TRBV6-5 and TRBJ2-5, with 8 positions matching TRBD2. The CDR3 has 13 residues. Germline lookup yields CDR1 MNHEY and CDR2 SVGAGI. With 10 bases clipped from V and 5 bases from J, the junction kept 9 bases outside the gene matches. CDR3 coding DNA: TGTGCCACCGGGGGGGCTTTCGGGGAGACCCAGTACTTC. Translating it yields CATGGAFGETQYF.